These 10 T cell receptor beta chains were all obtained from the same sample, sequenced in a study of OX40 agonist ivuxolimab in advanced cancers. Assay used: immunoSEQ multiplex PCR; TCRdb lists only in-frame clones, some missing. Altogether about 69,000 clones are present, over 75% being singletons, with the ten largest covering less than 7.5%. This specimen consisted of CD4+ or CD8+ T cells sorted from blood, obtained in a trial of the OX40 agonist ivuxolimab. The origin of the receptors is an adult with an advanced solid tumor such as melanoma, head and neck, liver or kidney cancer.

The chain employs TRBV28 and TRBJ2-1; 8 nucleotides agree with TRBD2. Germline V gene sequence: CDR1 MDHEN, CDR2 SYDVKM. After removal of 6 bases from V and 4 bases from J, the junction contained 5 bases not matched to a gene. The CDR3 consists of 14 residues. This chain's CDR3 is CASSPTSVYNEQFF. CDR3 sequence (DNA): TGTGCCAGCAGCCCGACTAGCGTATACAATGAGCAGTTCTTC.

This chain connects TRBV19 to TRBJ2-3, with D possibly matching TRBD2 (6 bases). The CDR3 covers 14 residues. V lost 4 bases and J 0 bases, leaving 8 bases between the germline ends. Germline V gene lookup returns CDR1 LNHDA and CDR2 SQIVND (reference sequence). CDR3 in amino acids: CASSSGTSTDTQYF. CDR3 nucleotide sequence: TGTGCCAGTAGTAGCGGGACTAGCACAGATACGCAGTATTTT.

The rearrangement joins TRBV7-3 to TRBJ2-1, with TRBD2 identical over 9 bases. V trimming: 0 bases; J trimming: 8 bases; junction bases outside the gene matches: 11. Looked up from germline, CDR1 is SGHTA and CDR2 is FQGTGA. The CDR3 spans 17 residues. This CDR3 reads CASSLTGLAGVEDEQFF. CDR3 DNA: TGTGCCAGCAGCTTAACAGGGTTAGCGGGAGTGGAGGATGAGCAGTTCTTC.

This clone was recorded a few times. The rearrangement joins TRBV13 to TRBJ2-7, with D perhaps TRBD1 (5 bases). Between the trimmed V and J ends, which lost 6 bases and 0 bases, there was a span of 12 bases. There are 14 residues in the CDR3. In germline, CDR1 is PRHDT, CDR2 FYEKMQ (reference sequence). The CDR3 DNA reads TGTGCCAGCAGAAACCAAGGGGCCTCCTACGAGCAGTACTTC. It encodes CASRNQGASYEQYF.

As to this clone: At one of its ends the junction is not consistent with the germline gene, which may arise from a read error. The chain couples TRBV29-1 to TRBJ1-2, with a possible D match to TRBD1 (5 bases). This CDR3 is 11 amino acids long. The germline gives CDR1 SQVTM, CDR2 ANQGSEA. DNA of the CDR3: TGTGGAGGGGAACTTTCGGGAGGCTACACCTTC. It yields the protein CGGELSGGYTF.

As for this clone: Its ends do not fully match the called genes, so a read error is possible. In nucleotides, the CDR3 is TGTGCCACCAGCAGGACACCCGGGACAGGGTCCTCCGAGCAGTACTTC. Protein: CATSRTPGTGSSEQYF. The rearrangement uses TRBV15 and TRBJ2-7; TRBD1 aligns across 9 bases. Germline CDR1 is LNHNV and CDR2 is YYDKDF (reference sequence). The CDR3 has 16 residues.

This chain connects TRBV6-6 to TRBJ1-1, with D unclear. The germline V and J ends were trimmed by 4 bases and 5 bases, with 17 bases remaining between them. The CDR3 has 15 residues. Germline CDR1 and CDR2: MNHNY and SVGAGI (reference sequence). CDR3 bases: TGTGCCAGCAGTTCCCCCGAGGCCTTGGGGACTGAAGCTTTCTTT. Encoded protein: CASSSPEALGTEAFF.

The chain links TRBV14 to TRBJ1-1, with a tentative D call TRBD1 (6 bases). The CDR3 has 12 amino acids. V was pared by 4 bases and J by 7 bases, with 10 bases between. The germline V gene has CDR1 SGHDN and CDR2 FVKESK. The CDR3 bases are TGTGCCAGCAGCCGATGGGGGCGTGAAGCTTTCTTT. This translates into CASSRWGREAFF.

This clone has just a few counts. The genes are TRBV4-2 and TRBJ2-7; TRBD2 might be the D (6 bases). The CDR3 spans 14 residues. Trimming shortened V by 2 bases and J by 2 bases, and 10 bases separated the two germline ends. CDR1 and CDR2 from the germline V gene are LGHNA and YNFKEQ. The CDR3 DNA reads TGTGCCAGCAGCCAAACCCGCGGGACCTACGAGCAGTACTTC. This codes for CASSQTRGTYEQYF.

V and J are TRBV29-1 and TRBJ2-3; D unclear. The germline V and J ends were trimmed by 3 bases and 6 bases, with 4 bases remaining between them. The CDR3 has 10 residues. The germline V gene encodes CDR1 SQVTM and CDR2 ANQGSEA. DNA for the CDR3: TGCAGCGTTGAGTGGGATACGCAGTATTTT. Translating it yields CSVEWDTQYF.